Presented here are 15 T cell receptor beta chains from one specimen sequenced in a study of T cell changes during pregnancy in multiple sclerosis. Some clones are missing from TCRdb's copy, which holds only in-frame ones; the method was immunoSEQ multiplex PCR. This sample carries tens of thousands of clones, 90% to 95% of them seen once, and the ten largest clones take 3% to 4%. The sample consisted of PBMCs, taken in the first trimester of pregnancy. These receptors were obtained from a female donor in good health, serving as a control in a pregnancy study. Some clones in this sample may be carry-over from other donors' samples.

About this clone itself: At one end, the junction sequence differs from germline, possibly due to a read error. This chain joins TRBV27 and TRBJ2-7; the match to TRBD2 covers 7 bases. The CDR3 contains 15 residues. Per germline, CDR1 MNHEY and CDR2 SMNVEV (reference sequence). Here the CDR3 reads CASGLEGGPIYEQYF. The CDR3 nucleotides read TGTGCCAGCGGTTTAGAGGGAGGGCCGATCTACGAGCAGTACTTC.

V usage is TRBV2 and J usage is TRBJ2-4; the match to TRBD2 covers 10 bases. The CDR3 runs to 17 residues. Germline V CDR1 and CDR2: SNHLY, FYNNEI. Trimming at V came to 2 bases and at J to 1 base, leaving 5 bases not matched to a gene. This chain's CDR3 is CASSERVAGGAKNIQYF. In DNA form, the CDR3 reads TGTGCCAGCAGTGAAAGGGTAGCGGGGGGTGCCAAAAACATTCAGTACTTC.

The chain carries TRBV29-1 and TRBJ1-6, with D maybe TRBD1 (6 bases). The CDR3 sequence is 13 residues long. The V gene's germline CDR1 is SQVTM and CDR2 ANQGSEA. Trimming stripped 8 bases from V and 5 bases from J, with 13 bases between. The CDR3, as DNA: TGCAGCTATCGACAGGCTAATAATTCACCCCTCCACTTT. As protein: CSYRQANNSPLHF.

CDR3 nucleotides: TGCGCCAGCAGCCAATCCGTAGGTAGCGGGAGCTACGAGCAGTACTTC. Its translation: CASSQSVGSGSYEQYF. The gene calls are TRBV4-3 and TRBJ2-7; 9 nucleotides match TRBD2. The junction had 8 bases not matched to a gene; V was cut back by 2 bases and J by 3 bases. CDR3 length equals 16 residues. Germline V CDR1 and CDR2: LGHNA, YSLEER.

The V call is TRBV27, the J call TRBJ2-7, with 9 bases matching TRBD2. J lost 5 bases, V lost 5 bases, and 10 bases had no gene match. The germline gives CDR1 MNHEY, CDR2 SMNVEV (reference sequence). This CDR3 has 15 amino acids. CDR3 sequence (DNA): TGTGCCAGCAGTCGGGGTAGCGGGAGTACCGACGAGCAGTACTTC. Its translation: CASSRGSGSTDEQYF.

The V gene is TRBV4-1, the J gene TRBJ1-4; D not certain. This CDR3 is built from 16 residues. The V end lost 0 bases, the J end lost 5 bases, and 13 bases lay between the germline ends. Germline CDR1 reads MGHRA; CDR2 reads YSYEKL. The CDR3 spells CASSQDRTEVNEKLFF. For the CDR3, the DNA is TGCGCCAGCAGCCAAGACAGAACAGAAGTCAATGAAAAACTGTTTTTT.

V is TRBV20-1 and J is TRBJ2-7, with no clear D. V was pared by 0 bases and J by 12 bases, with 12 bases between. Germline loops: CDR1 DFQATT, CDR2 SNEGSKA (reference sequence). This CDR3 has 11 amino acids. The CDR3 sequence: CSARDRVNLYF. CDR3 sequence (DNA): TGCAGTGCTAGAGATCGAGTGAACTTGTACTTC.

V gene TRBV4-1 combines with J gene TRBJ1-5, with 8 bases identical to TRBD1. The CDR3 length is 14 residues. Trimming took 2 bases from V and 6 from J; bases not matched to a gene: 3. CDR1 MGHRA and CDR2 YSYEKL come from the germline V gene. CDR3 loop: CASSQQGASQPQHF. DNA for the CDR3: TGCGCCAGCAGCCAACAGGGGGCTAGTCAGCCCCAGCATTTT.

CDR3 bases: TGTGCCAGCAGGGAGCGGGGGGGAGACGGGGAGCTGTTTTTT. It is translated as CASRERGGDGELFF. V gene TRBV2 combines with J gene TRBJ2-2; TRBD2 aligns across 10 bases. Germline CDR1 reads SNHLY; CDR2 reads FYNNEI. Trimming cost V 6 bases and J 7 bases; bases outside gene matches: 5. The CDR3 has 14 amino acids.

The chain combines TRBV5-1 with TRBJ1-1, with 8 bases lining up with TRBD1. Germline-derived CDR1 and CDR2 are SGHRS and YFSETQ. The CDR3 extends over 15 amino acids. The J segment lost 1 base and the V segment lost 1 base, leaving 3 bases of the junction unmatched. The CDR3 coding sequence is TGCGCCAGCAGCTTGTTAGGACAGGGGAACACTGAAGCTTTCTTT. As protein: CASSLLGQGNTEAFF.

This sequence joins TRBV6-1 and TRBJ1-1; TRBD1 matches at 7 bases. With 8 bases clipped from V and 0 bases from J, the junction kept 9 bases outside the gene matches. Germline-derived CDR1 and CDR2 are MNHNS and SASEGT. The CDR3 extends over 15 amino acids. For the CDR3, the DNA is TGTGCCAGCGTGACAGGGTTTATTATGAACACTGAAGCTTTCTTT. Translated, it gives CASVTGFIMNTEAFF.

The genes are TRBV7-2 and TRBJ2-1; 10 bases are shared with TRBD2. J lost 12 bases, V lost 0 bases, and 17 bases had no gene match. This CDR3 has 18 amino acids. CDR1 SGHTA and CDR2 FQGNSA come from the germline V gene. DNA of the CDR3: TGTGCCAGCAGCTTAGCCCCTCTGGTGAGCGGGAGGGCCCTCGGGCAGTTCTTC. It yields the protein CASSLAPLVSGRALGQFF.

This clone appeared once. The J gene is TRBJ1-6, the V gene TRBV28; 8 nucleotides agree with TRBD1. Per germline, CDR1 MDHEN and CDR2 SYDVKM. V trimming: 3 bases; J trimming: 10 bases; junction bases outside the gene matches: 8. The CDR3 sequence is 15 residues long. The CDR3 loop is CASSLDRVPGSPLHF. CDR3 in DNA: TGTGCCAGCAGTTTGGACAGGGTCCCTGGCTCACCCCTCCACTTT.

The V call is TRBV11-2, the J call TRBJ2-1, with 9 bases aligning to TRBD2. After removal of 2 bases from V and 7 bases from J, the junction contained 9 bases not matched to a gene. CDR3 length: 16 residues. Germline lookup yields CDR1 SGHAT and CDR2 FQNNGV. The CDR3 loop is CASSLYGPSGVNEQFF. The CDR3 region has the DNA TGTGCCAGCAGCTTATACGGCCCTAGCGGGGTTAATGAGCAGTTCTTC.

The genes are TRBV7-9 and TRBJ1-6; 11 bases are a match to TRBD1. The CDR3 spans 14 residues. The germline V gene encodes CDR1 SEHNR and CDR2 FQNEAQ (reference sequence). J was trimmed by 9 bases and V by 3 bases; bases with no gene match: 1. DNA of the CDR3: TGTGCCAGCAGCTTCGGACAGGGGGCTTCACCCCTCCACTTT. It yields the protein CASSFGQGASPLHF.